This T cell receptor beta chain was recorded in a study of shared clonotypes between healthy human individuals. Using immunoSEQ multiplex PCR, the repertoire was profiled, and TCRdb retains in-frame clones only, with some absent. The sample records 600,000 to 750,000 clones, roughly 72% being singletons. The V and J ends lost 3 bases and 4 bases respectively, with 15 bases between them. Germline assignment: CDR1 SNHLY and CDR2 FYNNEI. This CDR3 comprises 15 residues. As to this clone: Its specificity is not known.

General observations from the study: Large depth notwithstanding, sorted-subset sequencing proved incomplete by rarefaction.

Each of the donors was a healthy adult who was HIV-negative and had not had a recent acute infection or vaccination. The sequencing input was memory CD4+ T cells sorted from blood. The subset was: CD45RA-negative fraction. This sequence was found in a woman aged 25-40 years in good health. J is TRBJ1-1 and V is TRBV2; unclear D gene. The CDR3 spells CASSDFGGSSTEAFF. CDR3 DNA: TGTGCCAGCAGTGATTTCGGAGGGTCGTCCACTGAAGCTTTCTTT.